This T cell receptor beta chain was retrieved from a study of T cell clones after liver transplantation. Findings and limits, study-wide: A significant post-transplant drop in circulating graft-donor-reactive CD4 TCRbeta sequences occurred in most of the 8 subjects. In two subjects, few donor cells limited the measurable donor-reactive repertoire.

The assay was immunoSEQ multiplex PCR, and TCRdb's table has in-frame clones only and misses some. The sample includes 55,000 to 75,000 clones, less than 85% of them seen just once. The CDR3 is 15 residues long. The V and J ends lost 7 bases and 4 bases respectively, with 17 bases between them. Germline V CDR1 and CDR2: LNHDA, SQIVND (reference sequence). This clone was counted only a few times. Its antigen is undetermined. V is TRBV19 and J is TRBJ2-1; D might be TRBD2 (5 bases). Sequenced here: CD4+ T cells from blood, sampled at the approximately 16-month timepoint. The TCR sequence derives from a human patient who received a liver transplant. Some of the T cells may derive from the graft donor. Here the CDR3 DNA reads TGTGCCAGTACCACTAAAAGCGGAGGATACAATGAGCAGTTCTTC. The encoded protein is CASTTKSGGYNEQFF.